A single sample gave rise to the 8 T cell receptor beta chains below, sequenced in a study of CD8 T cells in Susac syndrome. RNA in amounts of roughly 0.5 to 1 ug was reverse transcribed with random hexamers. Using its own MiXCR run on the immunoSEQ multiplex PCR reads, TCRdb lists one record per CDR3 protein. In the table there are about 290,000 distinct CDR3 sequences, around nine tenths of which are singletons. Sequenced: CD8+ T cells from PBMCs. The origin of the receptors is a human donor with multiple sclerosis.

The chain has TRBV6-4 and TRBJ2-3; D is possibly TRBD2 (5 bases). Trimming took off 0 bases at V and 2 bases at J, with 9 bases between the two ends. CDR1 is MRHNA and CDR2 is SNTAGT in the germline V gene. This CDR3 region has 15 residues. The CDR3 bases are TGTGCCAGCAGTGACTCGGGGAGCTACACAGATACGCAGTATTTT. Protein sequence: CASSDSGSYTDTQYF.

CDR3 sequence: CSANLRVALTYEQYF. In DNA form, the CDR3 reads TGCAGTGCTAACCTTCGGGTAGCGCTTACCTACGAGCAGTACTTC. The J gene is TRBJ2-7, the V gene TRBV20-1; weak D call: TRBD2 (5 bases). V lost 4 bases and J 2 bases, leaving 18 bases between the germline ends. This CDR3 is built from 15 residues. Germline CDR1 is DFQATT and CDR2 is SNEGSKA (reference sequence).

The chain recombines TRBV29-1 with TRBJ2-7; 9 bases line up with TRBD1. Germline loops: CDR1 SQVTM, CDR2 ANQGSEA. The CDR3 contains 14 residues. Germline trimming cut 4 bases from V and 2 bases from J; bases unmatched to any gene: 6. CDR3 amino acids: CSVAGTGITYEQYF. CDR3 DNA: TGCAGCGTTGCTGGGACAGGGATCACCTACGAGCAGTACTTC.

The chain joins TRBV28 to TRBJ1-5; D ambiguous. The V end lost 5 bases, the J end lost 4 bases, and 18 bases lay between the germline ends. The CDR3 runs 16 residues. Germline V lookup: CDR1 MDHEN, CDR2 SYDVKM. As DNA, the CDR3 is TGTGCCAGCAGTGTCTACCCTCGGACTGGAAATCAGCCCCAGCATTTT. Amino acid sequence: CASSVYPRTGNQPQHF.

V is TRBV5-4 and J is TRBJ1-2; 7 nucleotides agree with TRBD1. There are 15 residues in the CDR3. The junction had 6 bases not matched to a gene; V was cut back by 4 bases and J by 0 bases. CDR1 and CDR2 (germline): SGHNT, YYREEE (reference sequence). The CDR3 DNA follows: TGTGCCAGCAGCCCGGGACAGCCTGCTAACTATGGCTACACCTTC. Translated: CASSPGQPANYGYTF.

The chain uses TRBV29-1 and TRBJ2-7; D could derive from TRBD1 or TRBD2 (5 bases each). CDR3 size: 14 residues. The V end was cut by 4 bases, the J end by 6 bases, with 19 bases between. Germline assignment: CDR1 SQVTM and CDR2 ANQGSEA. DNA for the CDR3: TGCAGCGTTGCACCCTCGGGACCCCAATCCGAGCAGTACTTC. As protein: CSVAPSGPQSEQYF.

The chain employs TRBV27 and TRBJ2-1; 9 nucleotides line up with TRBD1. Per the germline V gene, CDR1 is MNHEY and CDR2 is SMNVEV (reference sequence). CDR3 size: 16 residues. The ends lost 2 bases at V and 5 bases at J; junction bases unmatched: 7. The CDR3 sequence is CASSLLGTGLNNEQFF. The CDR3 DNA sequence: TGTGCCAGCAGTTTACTTGGGACAGGGCTCAACAATGAGCAGTTCTTC.

This rearrangement joins TRBV13 to TRBJ2-3; no definite D call. CDR3 length: 11 amino acids. The V and J ends lost 8 bases and 4 bases respectively, with 7 bases between them. Germline-derived CDR1 and CDR2 are PRHDT and FYEKMQ (reference sequence). The CDR3 region has the DNA TGTGCCAGCGTTTCTCCAGATACGCAGTATTTT. Amino acid sequence: CASVSPDTQYF.